This paragraph reports one TCR beta chain. Methods used by the authors: Estimation of nucleated cell counts was performed using reference gene primer amplification. Assay: immunoSEQ multiplex PCR; the TCRdb copy retains only in-frame clones and omits some. That table gives V, J and clone size, and the DNA gave D and trimming. This sample carries roughly 130,000 clones, roughly four fifths of them seen once, and the ten largest clones take over 9%. This CDR3 contains 13 residues. Between the trimmed V and J ends, which lost 7 bases and 9 bases, there was a span of 16 bases. The source of the sample is a study of blood T cell repertoires in COVID-19. At the level of the study: Sample material is recorded as cDNA or gDNA derived from T cells, B-cell-depleted T cells, or PBMCs.

Cohorts were determined from participant-reported clinical history. Two negative PCRs, clearance, or symptom resolution were required of recovered Cohort 3 donors. The rearrangement joins TRBV12-3 or TRBV12-4 to TRBJ2-1; the D gene is possibly TRBD1 (6 bases). The sample taken for sequencing was PBMCs or T cells enriched from blood (not recorded which). This TCR was recovered from a man aged 50-59 years who had recovered from COVID-19. CDR3 bases: TGTGCCAGCATTTGGCAGGGGCTGAGTGAGCAGTTCTTC. Protein product: CASIWQGLSEQFF.